This section outlines one T cell receptor beta chain sequence together with its context. Antigen specificity is unknown. This record comes from a study of cytomegalovirus exposure and HLA in healthy donors. Overall study findings and caveats: Reports state that TCR beta sequences accurately predicted most subjects' HLA-A and HLA-B alleles. There were about 160 TCR beta chains listed as cytomegalovirus-associated. It was taken for granted in presence/absence analyses that sequencing depth across donors was roughly uniform.

13 Jbeta primers and 60 Vbeta primers were used for the PCR. Assay used: immunoSEQ multiplex PCR; TCRdb lists only in-frame clones, some missing. This table lists 35,000 to 45,000 clones. Germline V gives CDR1 MNHNS, CDR2 SASEGT. V dropped 0 bases and J dropped 8; count of bases not matched to a gene: 10. CDR3 size: 16 residues. V usage is TRBV6-1 and J usage is TRBJ1-2, with TRBD1 identical over 9 bases. Source material: PBMCs. The sequence derives from a male donor in good health and CMV-seronegative. The CDR3 sequence: CASSEALVDRGEGYTF. In DNA, the CDR3 is TGTGCCAGCAGTGAAGCGCTTGTAGACAGGGGGGAAGGCTACACCTTC.